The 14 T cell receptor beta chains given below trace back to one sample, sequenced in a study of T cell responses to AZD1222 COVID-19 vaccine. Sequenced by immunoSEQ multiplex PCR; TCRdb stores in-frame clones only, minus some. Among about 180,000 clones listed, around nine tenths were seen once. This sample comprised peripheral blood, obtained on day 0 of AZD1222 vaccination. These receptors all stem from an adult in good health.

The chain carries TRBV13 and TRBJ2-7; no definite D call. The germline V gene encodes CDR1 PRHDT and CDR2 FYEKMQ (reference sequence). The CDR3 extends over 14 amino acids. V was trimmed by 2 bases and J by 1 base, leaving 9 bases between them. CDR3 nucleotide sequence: TGTGCCAGCAGCTTATTAAGTCGATCCTACGAGCAGTACTTC. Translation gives CASSLLSRSYEQYF. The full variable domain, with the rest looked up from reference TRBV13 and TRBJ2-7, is AAGVIQSPRHLIKEKRETATLKCYPIPRHDTVYWYQQGPGQDPQFLISFYEKMQSDKGSIPDRFSAQQFSDYHSELNMSSLELGDSALYFCASSLLSRSYEQYFGPGTRLTVT.

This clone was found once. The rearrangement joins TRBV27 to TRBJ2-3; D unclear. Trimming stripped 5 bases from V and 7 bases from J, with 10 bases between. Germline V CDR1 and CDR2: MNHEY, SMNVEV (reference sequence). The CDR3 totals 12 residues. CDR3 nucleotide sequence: TGTGCCAGCAGTCCCCGTAGGCATACGCAGTATTTT. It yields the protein CASSPRRHTQYF.

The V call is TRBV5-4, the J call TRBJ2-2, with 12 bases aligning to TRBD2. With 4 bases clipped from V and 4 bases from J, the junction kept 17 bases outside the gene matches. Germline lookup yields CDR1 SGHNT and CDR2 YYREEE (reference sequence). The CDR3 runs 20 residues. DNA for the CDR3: TGTGCCAGCAGCGGGGTATTCGGACTAGCGGGGTCTGGGGGCACCGGGGAGCTGTTTTTT. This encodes CASSGVFGLAGSGGTGELFF.

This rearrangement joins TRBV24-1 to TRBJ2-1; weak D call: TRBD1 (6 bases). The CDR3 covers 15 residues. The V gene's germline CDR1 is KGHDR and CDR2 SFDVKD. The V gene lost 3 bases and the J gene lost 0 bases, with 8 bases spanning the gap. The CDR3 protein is CATSDPTGSYNEQFF. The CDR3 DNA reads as TGTGCCACCAGTGATCCGACAGGCTCCTACAATGAGCAGTTCTTC.

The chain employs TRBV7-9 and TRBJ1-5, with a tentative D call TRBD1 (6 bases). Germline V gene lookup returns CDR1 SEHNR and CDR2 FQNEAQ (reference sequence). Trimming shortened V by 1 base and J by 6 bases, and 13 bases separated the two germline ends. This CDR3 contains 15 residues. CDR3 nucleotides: TGTGCCAGCAGCTTAGGGGACAACGAAGGTCAGCCCCAGCATTTT. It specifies CASSLGDNEGQPQHF.

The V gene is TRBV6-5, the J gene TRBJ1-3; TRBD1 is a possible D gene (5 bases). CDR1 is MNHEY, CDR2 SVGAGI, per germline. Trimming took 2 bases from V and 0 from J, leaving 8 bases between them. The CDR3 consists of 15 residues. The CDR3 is CASSYRDVSGNTIYF. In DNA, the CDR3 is TGTGCCAGCAGTTACCGGGACGTCTCTGGAAACACCATATATTTT.

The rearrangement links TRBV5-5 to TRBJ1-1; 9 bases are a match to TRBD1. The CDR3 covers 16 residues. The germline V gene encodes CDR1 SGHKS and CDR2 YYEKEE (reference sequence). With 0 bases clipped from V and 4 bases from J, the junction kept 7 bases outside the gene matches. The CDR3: CASSLVLRTGATEAFF. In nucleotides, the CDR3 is TGTGCCAGCAGCTTGGTCCTCCGGACAGGGGCCACTGAAGCTTTCTTT. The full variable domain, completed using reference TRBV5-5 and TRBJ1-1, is DAGVTQSPTHLIKTRGQQVTLRCSPISGHKSVSWYQQVLGQGPQFIFQYYEKEERGRGNFPDRFSARQFPNYSSELNVNALLLGDSALYLCASSLVLRTGATEAFFGQGTRLTVV.

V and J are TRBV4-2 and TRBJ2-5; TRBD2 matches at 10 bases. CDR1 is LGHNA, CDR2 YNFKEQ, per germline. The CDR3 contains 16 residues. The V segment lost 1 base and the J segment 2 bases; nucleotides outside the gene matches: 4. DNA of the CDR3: TGTGCCAGCAGCCAAGTTAGCGGGGGGACACAAGAGACCCAGTACTTC. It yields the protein CASSQVSGGTQETQYF.

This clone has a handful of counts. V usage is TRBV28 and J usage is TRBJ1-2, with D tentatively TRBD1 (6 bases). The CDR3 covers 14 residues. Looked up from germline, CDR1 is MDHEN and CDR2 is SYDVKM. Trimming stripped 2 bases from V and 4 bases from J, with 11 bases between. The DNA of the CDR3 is TGTGCCAGCAGTTTAGTGGGGGCCCTCTATGGCTACACCTTC. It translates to CASSLVGALYGYTF.

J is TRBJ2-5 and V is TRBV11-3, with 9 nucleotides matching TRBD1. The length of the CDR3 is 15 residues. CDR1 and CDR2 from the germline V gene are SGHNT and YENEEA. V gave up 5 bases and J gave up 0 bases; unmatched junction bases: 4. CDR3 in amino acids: CASSSRDRDQETQYF. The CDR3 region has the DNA TGTGCCAGCAGCAGCCGGGACAGGGACCAAGAGACCCAGTACTTC.

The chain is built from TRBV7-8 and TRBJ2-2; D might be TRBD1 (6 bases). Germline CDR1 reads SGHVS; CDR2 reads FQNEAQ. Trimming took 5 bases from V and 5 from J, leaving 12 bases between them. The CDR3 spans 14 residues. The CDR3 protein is CASSPWTETGELFF. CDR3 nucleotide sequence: TGTGCCAGCAGCCCATGGACAGAAACCGGGGAGCTGTTTTTT.

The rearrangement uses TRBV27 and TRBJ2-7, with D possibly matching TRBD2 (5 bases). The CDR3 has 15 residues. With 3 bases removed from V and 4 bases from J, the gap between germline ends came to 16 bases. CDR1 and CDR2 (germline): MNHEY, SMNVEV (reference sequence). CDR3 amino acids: CASSFAGPLDYEQYF. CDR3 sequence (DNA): TGTGCCAGCAGTTTCGCGGGTCCCTTGGATTACGAGCAGTACTTC.

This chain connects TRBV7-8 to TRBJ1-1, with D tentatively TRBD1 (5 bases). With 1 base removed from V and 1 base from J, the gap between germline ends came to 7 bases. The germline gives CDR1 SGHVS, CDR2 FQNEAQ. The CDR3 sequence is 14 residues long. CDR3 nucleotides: TGTGCCAGCAGCTTAGTCGGACAGAACACTGAAGCTTTCTTT. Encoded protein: CASSLVGQNTEAFF.

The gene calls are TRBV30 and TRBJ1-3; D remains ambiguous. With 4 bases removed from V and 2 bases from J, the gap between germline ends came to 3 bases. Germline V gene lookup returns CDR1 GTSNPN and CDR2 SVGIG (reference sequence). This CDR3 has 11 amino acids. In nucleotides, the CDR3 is TGTGCCTGGAAGCCTGGAAACACCATATATTTT. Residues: CAWKPGNTIYF.